This is a list of T cell receptor beta chains from one sample in a study of blood T cell repertoires in COVID-19. Produced via immunoSEQ multiplex PCR; TCRdb's table is partial and in-frame only. The sample lists 140,000 to 150,000 clones, roughly 82% occurring once. The sample taken for sequencing was peripheral blood. All receptors derive from a human donor in a cohort sampled during active COVID-19. CDR3s include the opening cysteine and the closing phenylalanine or tryptophan. D genes are given only for firm matches. Size values are once, few and many counts, or a class for expanded clones, and some rows have none.

clone_size	j_call	d_call	v_call	cdr3_nt	cdr3_aa
.	TRBJ2-1	TRBD1	TRBV19	TGTGCCAGTAGTATACCTGGGCGGGACAGGGACCAGTTCTTC	CASSIPGRDRDQFF
.	TRBJ1-3	TRBD1	TRBV2	TGTGCCAGCAGTGGGGGGACAGGGTACGGAAACACCATATATTTT	CASSGGTGYGNTIYF
.	TRBJ2-2	.	TRBV5-8	TGTGCCAGCAGACAATTCACCGGGGAGCTGTTTTTT	CASRQFTGELFF
.	TRBJ2-5	.	TRBV11-2	TGTGCCAGCAGCTTGGACAGTTTGGAGACCCAGTACTTC	CASSLDSLETQYF
.	TRBJ1-1	.	TRBV19	TGTGCCAGTAGTATCGACAGAAACACTGAAGCTTTCTTT	CASSIDRNTEAFF
.	TRBJ1-2	TRBD1	TRBV28	TGTGCCAGCAGTTTAGGCAGGGGGGACTATGGCTACACCTTC	CASSLGRGDYGYTF
.	TRBJ2-5	.	TRBV19	TGTGCCAGTACCGAATCCCCGGACTCCTTAGAGACCCAGTACTTC	CASTESPDSLETQYF
once	TRBJ1-1	TRBD1	TRBV5-1	TGCGCCAGCAGCTCAACAGGGGGAGACACTGAAGCTTTCTTT	CASSSTGGDTEAFF
few	TRBJ2-2	.	TRBV19	TGTGCCAGTAGTCCCCAGGGGCACAGCGGGGAGCTGTTTTTT	CASSPQGHSGELFF
.	TRBJ2-1	TRBD2	TRBV7-6	TGTGCCAGCAGCTTTTTAGCGGGGTACTACAATGAGCAGTTCTTC	CASSFLAGYYNEQFF
.	TRBJ2-3	.	TRBV11-2	TGTGCCAGCAGCTTAAGCGGGAGCACAGATACGCAGTATTTT	CASSLSGSTDTQYF
many	TRBJ2-5	TRBD2	TRBV6-5	TGTGCCAGCAGTTACTCGGCTAGCGGGCAAGGGACCCAGTACTTC	CASSYSASGQGTQYF
once	TRBJ2-3	TRBD2	TRBV19	TGTGCCAGTAGGCTAGCGGGGGGGCATTCAGATACGCAGTATTTT	CASRLAGGHSDTQYF
.	TRBJ2-3	TRBD1	TRBV10-3	TGTGCCATCAGTGATTTAGGGGGCACGCAGTATTTT	CAISDLGGTQYF
.	TRBJ1-2	.	TRBV9	TGTGCCAGCAGCGTAAGTACAGGGAGAAGTAACTATGGCTACACCTTC	CASSVSTGRSNYGYTF